This paragraph reports one TCR beta chain. The antigen is unknown. The sample comes from a study of cytomegalovirus exposure and HLA in healthy donors. Study summary: About 79 million unique TCRs from HLA-typed donors were held in an early data release.

Trimming removed 0 bases at V and 4 bases at J, with 13 bases between. This CDR3 contains 15 residues. CDR1 is SGHRS, CDR2 YFSETQ, per germline. Broader study findings: There were 150 or so TCR beta chains listed as cytomegalovirus-associated.

PCR employed 60 Vbeta and 13 Jbeta primers. Here immunoSEQ multiplex PCR was the method, and the copy in TCRdb shows in-frame clones only, minus some. The sample records 150,000 to 200,000 clones, around 80% being singletons. The V and J genes are TRBV5-1 and TRBJ2-5, with D maybe TRBD2 (6 bases). Sequencing used PBMCs. The receptor comes from a woman aged 55-70 years in good health and CMV-seropositive. CDR3 amino acids: CASSLGPAGGETQYF. The CDR3 coding sequence is TGCGCCAGCAGCTTGGGGCCAGCGGGTGGAGAGACCCAGTACTTC.